The 24 T cell receptor beta chains below were found in one sample sequenced in a study of blood T cells in healthy people across ages. Combining a sample-barcoded 5' primer with a J-beta primer mix, a second PCR ran for about 7 to 12 cycles. TCRdb analysed the 5' RACE reads with MiXCR anew, one entry per CDR3 protein. The table has around 1,700,000 distinct CDR3 sequences, approximately 28% seen once. Sample: blood. These receptors originate from a young woman in good health.

CDR3 in DNA: TGTGCCAGCAGCGTAGACCCTGGACAGGGCGACGAAAAACTGTTTTTT. Translating it yields CASSVDPGQGDEKLFF. The gene calls are TRBV9 and TRBJ1-4; 8 bases agree with TRBD1. The germline V gene encodes CDR1 SGDLS and CDR2 YYNGEE. V dropped 0 bases and J dropped 8; count of bases not matched to a gene: 9. The CDR3 extends over 16 amino acids. Based on the CDR3 plus reference TRBV9 and TRBJ1-4, the full variable domain is DSGVTQTPKHLITATGQRVTLRCSPRSGDLSVYWYQQSLDQGLQFLIQYYNGEERAKGNILERFSAQQFPDLHSELNLSSLELGDSALYFCASSVDPGQGDEKLFFGSGTQLSVL.

The J gene is TRBJ2-7, the V gene TRBV12-3 or TRBV12-4, with 7 nucleotides matching TRBD1. Trimming cost V 6 bases and J 4 bases; bases outside gene matches: 9. The length of the CDR3 is 14 residues. CDR3 DNA sequence: TGTGCCAGCAGCCCAGACAGGGCCCGATACGAGCAGTACTTC. Translation: CASSPDRARYEQYF.

In regard to this clonotype: A much larger clone differs from this one at a single base, so this may be a read error. No conserved phenylalanine or tryptophan is present at the end of the CDR3, so a read error is the likely explanation. The chain employs TRBV7-3 and TRBJ2-5; 8 nucleotides match TRBD1. Trimming took 5 bases from V and 5 from J; bases not matched to a gene: 10. The CDR3 has 15 residues. The germline CDR1 and CDR2 sequences are SGHTA and FQGTGA. In DNA, the CDR3 is TGTGCCAGCAGCCCGACGGGACAGGCGGGGGAGACCCAGTACTAC. Translation gives CASSPTGQAGETQYY.

This clonotype is a singleton in its sample. This chain links TRBV20-1 with TRBJ1-4; weak D call: TRBD1 (6 bases). V lost 0 bases to trimming and J lost 4 bases, with 27 bases between them. Germline V lookup: CDR1 DFQATT, CDR2 SNEGSKA (reference sequence). This CDR3 has 20 residues. CDR3 amino acids: CSARDIGSWAGAENNEKLFF. CDR3 DNA sequence: TGCAGTGCTAGAGATATCGGATCTTGGGCAGGGGCTGAAAATAATGAAAAACTGTTTTTT.

This clonotype was recorded a few times. The chain joins TRBV6-1 to TRBJ2-2, with D tentatively TRBD1 (6 bases). CDR1 and CDR2 from the germline V gene are MNHNS and SASEGT. The V and J ends lost 3 bases and 0 bases respectively, with 8 bases between them. The CDR3 runs 15 residues. CDR3 region: CASSEGHANTGELFF. The CDR3 DNA follows: TGTGCCAGCAGTGAGGGACATGCGAACACCGGGGAGCTGTTTTTT.

The chain combines TRBV7-9 with TRBJ1-2; D is uncertain. This CDR3 has 15 amino acids. CDR1 is SEHNR, CDR2 FQNEAQ, per germline (reference sequence). V was shortened by 0 bases and J by 8 bases, with 16 bases between the two germline ends. CDR3 DNA: TGTGCCAGCAGCTTAGCAAACCTTTACAGTCGGGGCTACACCTTC. This translates into CASSLANLYSRGYTF.

This clonotype was detected ten times or more. The chain has TRBV15 and TRBJ2-5, with 7 bases aligning to TRBD2. CDR3 length equals 15 residues. Germline V lookup: CDR1 LNHNV, CDR2 YYDKDF (reference sequence). V was clipped by 5 bases and J by 6 bases; unmatched bases: 12. CDR3 region: CATSPKRTSQKTQYF. CDR3 nucleotide sequence: TGTGCCACCAGCCCCAAGCGGACTAGTCAAAAGACCCAGTACTTC. The variable domain in full, completed from reference TRBV15 and TRBJ2-5, reads DAMVIQNPRYQVTQFGKPVTLSCSQTLNHNVMYWYQQKSSQAPKLLFHYYDKDFNNEADTPDNFQSRRPNTSFCFLDIRSPGLGDTAMYLCATSPKRTSQKTQYFGPGTRLLVL.

The genes are TRBV6-2 or TRBV6-3 and TRBJ2-7; D is undetermined. CDR3 length equals 10 residues. The germline V and J ends were trimmed by 8 bases and 6 bases, with 8 bases remaining between them. In germline, CDR1 is MNHEY, CDR2 SVGEGT. CDR3 nucleotides: TGTGCCAGCCCCTTAGGCGAGCAGTACTTC. Encoded protein: CASPLGEQYF.

This clonotype was observed a handful of times. The chain links TRBV9 to TRBJ2-1, with 10 bases lining up with TRBD2. The germline V gene encodes CDR1 SGDLS and CDR2 YYNGEE. The CDR3 totals 16 residues. With 4 bases clipped from V and 5 bases from J, the junction kept 9 bases outside the gene matches. CDR3 in amino acids: CASSPYRLAGDNEQFF. DNA for the CDR3: TGTGCCAGCAGCCCATACCGGCTAGCGGGGGACAATGAGCAGTTCTTC.

This clonotype occurred a few times. The chain joins TRBV11-2 to TRBJ2-3; 11 nucleotides match TRBD2. The CDR3 totals 15 residues. The V segment lost 6 bases and the J segment 3 bases; nucleotides outside the gene matches: 5. Germline lookup yields CDR1 SGHAT and CDR2 FQNNGV. The CDR3 nucleotides are TGTGCCAGCAGTCCACTAGCGGGAGAGACAGATACGCAGTATTTT. This sequence encodes CASSPLAGETDTQYF.

This clonotype was counted between two and nine times. The chain has TRBV11-2 and TRBJ2-5; 7 positions match TRBD2. The J segment lost 9 bases and the V segment lost 5 bases, leaving 9 bases of the junction unmatched. Per the germline V gene, CDR1 is SGHAT and CDR2 is FQNNGV. CDR3 size: 13 residues. The CDR3 DNA sequence: TGTGCCAGCAGCCCTATTCGGGGGGAGGCCCAGTACTTC. Translated, it gives CASSPIRGEAQYF.

At least ten counts were recorded for this clonotype. This chain joins TRBV6-5 and TRBJ1-2; maybe TRBD1 (6 bases). The CDR3 loop spans 15 amino acids. The V gene's germline CDR1 is MNHEY and CDR2 SVGAGI. The ends were cut back, 5 bases at V and 5 bases at J, with 18 bases in the middle. The CDR3 spells CASSRSGDPFYGYTF. The CDR3 region has the DNA TGTGCCAGCAGTCGATCAGGGGACCCTTTTTATGGCTACACCTTC.

In this sample, this clonotype turned up many times. This sequence joins TRBV7-2 and TRBJ2-4; no firm D call. Germline V lookup: CDR1 SGHTA, CDR2 FQGNSA. The length of the CDR3 is 11 residues. V shed 4 bases and J shed 9 bases, with 7 bases lying between them. The DNA for the CDR3 is TGTGCCAGCAGCTCGAGTAGCATTCAGTACTTC. This gives the protein CASSSSSIQYF.

This clonotype was detected a few times. The genes are TRBV16 and TRBJ2-7; no clear D. There are 13 residues in the CDR3. The V end lost 4 bases, the J end lost 2 bases, and 9 bases lay between the germline ends. CDR1 and CDR2 from the germline V gene are KGHSY and FQNENV. The CDR3 sequence: CASSRADTYEQYF. The CDR3 DNA sequence: TGTGCCAGCAGCCGGGCGGATACCTACGAGCAGTACTTC. The full variable domain, with the rest looked up from reference TRBV16 and TRBJ2-7, is GEEVAQTPKHLVRGEGQKAKLYCAPIKGHSYVFWYQQVLKNEFKFLISFQNENVFDETGMPKERFSAKCLPNSPCSLEIQATKLEDSAVYFCASSRADTYEQYFGPGTRLTVT.

This clonotype was seen a single time. The junction departs from the called germline gene at one end, perhaps through a read error. V usage is TRBV7-2 and J usage is TRBJ2-5; TRBD2 matches 7 bases. The CDR3 contains 15 residues. Germline CDR1 reads SGHTA; CDR2 reads FQGNSA. CDR3 loop: CANSSAGALKSNQYF. The CDR3 bases are TGTGCCAACAGCTCGGCGGGAGCACTCAAGAGTAACCAGTACTTC.

The chain couples TRBV20-1 to TRBJ2-1; 7 nucleotides agree with TRBD2. The germline CDR1 and CDR2 sequences are DFQATT and SNEGSKA (reference sequence). This CDR3 comprises 14 residues. CDR3 bases: TGCAGCTACCCCTGGGCGGGAGCAGACAATGAGCAGTTCTTC. Amino acid sequence: CSYPWAGADNEQFF.

This clonotype has just a few counts. The J gene is TRBJ2-4, the V gene TRBV6-2 or TRBV6-3; 8 nucleotides match TRBD1. Matching the DNA end better, TRBJ2-7 makes the J call doubtful. Per germline, CDR1 MNHEY and CDR2 SVGEGT. CDR3 length equals 18 residues. The CDR3 region is CASSYPGTGASRLGEQYF. The CDR3 nucleotides read TGTGCCAGCAGTTACCCCGGGACAGGTGCCTCGCGGTTGGGCGAGCAGTACTTC.

This clonotype has a handful of counts. The chain carries TRBV5-1 and TRBJ2-7, with 7 bases lining up with TRBD1. With V trimmed by 0 bases and J by 6 bases, 12 bases remained unmatched. The germline gives CDR1 SGHRS, CDR2 YFSETQ. CDR3 length equals 16 residues. The CDR3 reads CASSLVLPDRSFEQYF. CDR3 DNA: TGCGCCAGCAGCTTGGTTCTTCCGGACAGGAGCTTCGAGCAGTACTTC.

Only a few counts were recorded for this clonotype. The rearrangement joins TRBV20-1 to TRBJ2-1, with TRBD1 matching over 7 bases. This CDR3 has 14 residues. V dropped 5 bases and J dropped 7; count of bases not matched to a gene: 11. Germline assignment: CDR1 DFQATT and CDR2 SNEGSKA (reference sequence). The CDR3 sequence is CSAEDRYGGNEQFF. In nucleotides, the CDR3 is TGCAGTGCTGAGGACAGGTATGGTGGAAATGAGCAGTTCTTC.

This clonotype was counted only a few times. V gene TRBV10-3 combines with J gene TRBJ2-1; a weak D match, TRBD2 (6 bases). V was pared by 0 bases and J by 2 bases, with 8 bases between. Germline CDR1 is ENHRY and CDR2 is SYGVKD. The CDR3 is 15 amino acids. CDR3 sequence: CAISESAGTYNEQFF. CDR3 coding DNA: TGTGCCATCAGTGAGTCGGCGGGAACCTACAATGAGCAGTTCTTC.

The CDR3 DNA follows: TGTGCCAGCAGGTGGACAGGGCGACAGGGGGGCTACACCTTC. The encoded protein is CASRWTGRQGGYTF. The chain carries TRBV27 and TRBJ1-2, with 8 positions matching TRBD1. Trimming at V came to 6 bases and at J to 8 bases, leaving 11 bases not matched to a gene. The CDR3 sequence is 14 residues long. The germline gives CDR1 MNHEY, CDR2 SMNVEV (reference sequence).

This clonotype appeared many times. V usage is TRBV29-1 and J usage is TRBJ2-5, with D possibly TRBD2 on 7 matching bases. The germline gives CDR1 SQVTM, CDR2 ANQGSEA. CDR3 length equals 13 residues. V lost 3 bases and J lost 5, with 13 bases in between. Here the CDR3 DNA reads TGCAGCGTTGACGGGGGGCCCCCTGAGACCCAGTACTTC. Translated, it gives CSVDGGPPETQYF.

The table lists this clonotype with many counts. CDR3 sequence reads: CAISERALRGRSYEQYF. CDR3 coding DNA: TGTGCCATCAGTGAGCGGGCTCTAAGGGGCCGATCCTACGAGCAGTACTTC. V is TRBV10-3 and J is TRBJ2-7, with D maybe TRBD1 (5 bases). This CDR3 region has 17 residues. CDR1 ENHRY and CDR2 SYGVKD come from the germline V gene. The ends were cut back, 2 bases at V and 1 base at J, with 18 bases in the middle.

The chain links TRBV6-5 to TRBJ2-1; 9 positions match TRBD2. TRBJ2-7 explains the end of the DNA better; the J call may be wrong. Germline loops: CDR1 MNHEY, CDR2 SVGAGI. The CDR3 loop spans 16 amino acids. Here the CDR3 DNA reads TGTGCCAGCAGTCAGGGAGGGACTAGCAAGTACAATGAGCAGTACTTC. This translates into CASSQGGTSKYNEQYF.